This T cell receptor beta chain was recorded in a study of T and B cells in COVID-19 patients. Study information: COVID-19 patients gave peripheral blood either during active infection or after recovery. The recovered patients had mostly mild to moderate COVID-19 with outpatient management. Study-wide results and caveats: Patients with COVID-19 reportedly showed strongly skewed T cell receptor beta variable and joining gene usage. Exclusive to the recovered cohort were 2,331 TCR clusters, some 32 of them with low generation probability.

Multiplex PCR with BIOMED2 TRB-A/B primer pools amplified TRB rearrangements. Each CDR3 protein is one row after TCRdb ran MiXCR on the multiplex PCR reads. The repertoire holds 11,000 to 15,000 distinct CDR3 sequences, with 29% as singletons. This clonotype was seen many times. What it recognizes is unknown. The CDR3 length is 16 residues. V gave up 0 bases and J gave up 2 bases, with 11 bases separating them. CDR1 MNHEY and CDR2 SVGAGI come from the germline V gene. Each TRB amplification used 250-500 ng of genomic DNA from blood. This TCR came from a human donor who had recovered from COVID-19. The V and J genes are TRBV6-5 and TRBJ2-1; D not resolved. Sequencing was carried out using blood. DNA of the CDR3: TGTGCCAGCAGTTACTCAGGCCCCTCGACCTACAATGAGCAGTTCTTC. It encodes CASSYSGPSTYNEQFF.